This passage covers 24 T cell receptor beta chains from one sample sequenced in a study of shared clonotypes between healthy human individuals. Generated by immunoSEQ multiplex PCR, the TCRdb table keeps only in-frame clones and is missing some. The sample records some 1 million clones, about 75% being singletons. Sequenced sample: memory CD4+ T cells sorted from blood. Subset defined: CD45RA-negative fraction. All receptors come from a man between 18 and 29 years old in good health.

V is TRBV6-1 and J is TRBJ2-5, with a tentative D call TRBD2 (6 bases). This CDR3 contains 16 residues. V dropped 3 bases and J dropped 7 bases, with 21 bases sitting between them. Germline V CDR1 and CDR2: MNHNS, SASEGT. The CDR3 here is CASSDRGTTLEGTQYF. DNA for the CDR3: TGTGCCAGCAGTGACCGGGGGACCACCCTCGAGGGGACCCAGTACTTC.

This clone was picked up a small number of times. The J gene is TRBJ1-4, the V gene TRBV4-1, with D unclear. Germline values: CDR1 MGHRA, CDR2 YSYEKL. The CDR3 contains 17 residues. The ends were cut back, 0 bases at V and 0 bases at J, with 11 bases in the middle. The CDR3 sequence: CASSQERVVATNEKLFF. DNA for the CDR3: TGCGCCAGCAGCCAAGAACGGGTCGTTGCAACTAATGAAAAACTGTTTTTT.

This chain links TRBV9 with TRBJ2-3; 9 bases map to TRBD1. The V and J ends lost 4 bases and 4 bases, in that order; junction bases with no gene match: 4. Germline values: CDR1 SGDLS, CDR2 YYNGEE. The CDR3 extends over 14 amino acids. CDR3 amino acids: CASSQQGASDTQYF. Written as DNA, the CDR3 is TGTGCCAGCAGCCAACAGGGGGCTTCAGATACGCAGTATTTT.

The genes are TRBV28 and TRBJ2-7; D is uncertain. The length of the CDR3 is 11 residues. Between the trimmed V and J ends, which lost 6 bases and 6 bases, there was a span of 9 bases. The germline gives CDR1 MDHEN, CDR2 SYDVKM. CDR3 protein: CASSPQFEQYF. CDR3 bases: TGTGCCAGCAGCCCCCAGTTCGAGCAGTACTTC.

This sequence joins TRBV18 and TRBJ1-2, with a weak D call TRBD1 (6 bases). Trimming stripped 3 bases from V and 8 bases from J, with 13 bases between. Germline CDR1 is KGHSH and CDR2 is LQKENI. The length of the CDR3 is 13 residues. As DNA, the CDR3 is TGTGCCAGCTCACCTAACAGGGTAGAAGGCTACACCTTC. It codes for CASSPNRVEGYTF.

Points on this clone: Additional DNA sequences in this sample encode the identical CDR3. The CDR3 reads CASSQDAGSSYNEQFF. Written as DNA, the CDR3 is TGCGCCAGCAGCCAAGATGCGGGTTCCTCCTACAATGAGCAGTTCTTC. This chain uses TRBV4-1 with TRBJ2-1; D possibly corresponds to TRBD2 (5 bases). The ends were cut back, 0 bases at V and 0 bases at J, with 9 bases in the middle. Germline CDR1 is MGHRA and CDR2 is YSYEKL. The CDR3 is 16 residues long.

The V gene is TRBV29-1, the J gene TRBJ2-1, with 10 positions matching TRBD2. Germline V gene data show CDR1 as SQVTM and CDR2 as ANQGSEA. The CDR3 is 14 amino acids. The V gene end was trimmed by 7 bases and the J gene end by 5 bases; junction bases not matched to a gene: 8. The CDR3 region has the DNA TGCAGCGCCGCAAGGACTAGCGGTGACAATGAGCAGTTCTTC. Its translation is CSAARTSGDNEQFF.

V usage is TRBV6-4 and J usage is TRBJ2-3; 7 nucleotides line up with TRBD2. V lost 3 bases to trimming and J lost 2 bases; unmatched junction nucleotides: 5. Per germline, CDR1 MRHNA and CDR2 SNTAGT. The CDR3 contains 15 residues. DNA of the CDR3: TGTGCCAGCAGTGAACAAGCGGGAACCACAGATACGCAGTATTTT. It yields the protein CASSEQAGTTDTQYF.

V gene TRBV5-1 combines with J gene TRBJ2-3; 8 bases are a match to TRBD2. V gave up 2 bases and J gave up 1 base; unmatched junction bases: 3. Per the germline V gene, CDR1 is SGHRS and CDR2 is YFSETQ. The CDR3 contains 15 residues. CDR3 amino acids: CASSFKTSGTDTQYF. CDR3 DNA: TGCGCCAGCAGCTTTAAGACTAGCGGCACAGATACGCAGTATTTT.

CDR3 sequence: CASSAEGGSTEAFF. CDR3 DNA sequence: TGTGCCAGCAGTGCGGAGGGGGGGAGTACTGAAGCTTTCTTT. The rearrangement joins TRBV6-1 to TRBJ1-1; the D gene is possibly TRBD1 (6 bases). The germline V and J ends were trimmed by 4 bases and 5 bases, with 14 bases remaining between them. CDR3 size: 14 residues. In germline, CDR1 is MNHNS, CDR2 SASEGT.

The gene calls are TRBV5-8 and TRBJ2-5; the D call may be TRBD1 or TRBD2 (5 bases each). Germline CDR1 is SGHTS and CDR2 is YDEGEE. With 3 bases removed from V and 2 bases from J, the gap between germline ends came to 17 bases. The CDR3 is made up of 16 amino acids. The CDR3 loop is CASSSISPGAQETQYF. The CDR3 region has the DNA TGTGCCAGCAGCTCCATAAGTCCCGGGGCACAAGAGACCCAGTACTTC.

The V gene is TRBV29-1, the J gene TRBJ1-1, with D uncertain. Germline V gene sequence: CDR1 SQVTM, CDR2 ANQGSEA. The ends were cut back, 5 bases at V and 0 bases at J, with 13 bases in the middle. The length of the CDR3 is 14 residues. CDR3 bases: TGCAGCGTTTTGGGGTGGGGTATGAACACTGAAGCTTTCTTT. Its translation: CSVLGWGMNTEAFF.

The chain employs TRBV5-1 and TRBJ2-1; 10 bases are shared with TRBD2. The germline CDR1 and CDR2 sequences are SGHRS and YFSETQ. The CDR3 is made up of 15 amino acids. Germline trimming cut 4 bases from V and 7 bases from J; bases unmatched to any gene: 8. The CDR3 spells CASSITSGAANEQFF. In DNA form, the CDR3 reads TGCGCCAGCAGCATAACTAGCGGGGCTGCGAATGAGCAGTTCTTC.

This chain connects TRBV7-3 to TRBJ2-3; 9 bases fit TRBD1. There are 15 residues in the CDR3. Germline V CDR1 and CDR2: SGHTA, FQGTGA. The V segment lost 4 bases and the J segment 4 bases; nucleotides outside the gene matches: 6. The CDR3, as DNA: TGTGCCAGCAGCTACGGGACAGGGTATTCAGATACGCAGTATTTT. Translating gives CASSYGTGYSDTQYF.

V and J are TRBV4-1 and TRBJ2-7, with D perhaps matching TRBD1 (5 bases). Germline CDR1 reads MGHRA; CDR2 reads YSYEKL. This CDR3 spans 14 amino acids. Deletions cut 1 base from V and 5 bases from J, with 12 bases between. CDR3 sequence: CASSQVQAVDEQYF. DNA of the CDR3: TGCGCCAGCAGCCAAGTACAGGCAGTCGACGAGCAGTACTTC.

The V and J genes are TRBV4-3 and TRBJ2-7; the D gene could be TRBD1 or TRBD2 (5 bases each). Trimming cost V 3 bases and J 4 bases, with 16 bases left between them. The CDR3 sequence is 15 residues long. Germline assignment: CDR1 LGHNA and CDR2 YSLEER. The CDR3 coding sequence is TGCGCCAGCAGCCAGGCTAGGGACCCCCGGTACGAGCAGTACTTC. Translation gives CASSQARDPRYEQYF.

CDR3 nucleotide sequence: TGTGCCAGCAGGGCCAGCGGGGGGGCCCTTGATGAGCAGTTCTTC. This sequence encodes CASRASGGALDEQFF. The rearrangement uses TRBV6-5 and TRBJ2-1, with 10 bases identical to TRBD2. Germline lookup yields CDR1 MNHEY and CDR2 SVGAGI. The CDR3 loop spans 15 amino acids. The V segment lost 6 bases and the J segment 8 bases; nucleotides outside the gene matches: 10.

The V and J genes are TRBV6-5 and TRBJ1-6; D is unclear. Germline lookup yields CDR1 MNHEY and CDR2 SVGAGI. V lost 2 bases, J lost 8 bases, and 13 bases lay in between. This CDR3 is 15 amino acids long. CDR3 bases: TGTGCCAGCAGTTACACGGGGTCGTCGGATTCACCCCTCCACTTT. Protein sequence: CASSYTGSSDSPLHF.

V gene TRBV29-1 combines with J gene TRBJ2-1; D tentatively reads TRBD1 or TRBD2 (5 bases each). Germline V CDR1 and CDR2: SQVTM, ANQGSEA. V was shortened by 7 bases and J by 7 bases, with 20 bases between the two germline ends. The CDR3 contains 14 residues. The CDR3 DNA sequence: TGCAGCGCGGAAGTTGGGACGAGAACTAATGAGCAGTTCTTC. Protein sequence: CSAEVGTRTNEQFF.

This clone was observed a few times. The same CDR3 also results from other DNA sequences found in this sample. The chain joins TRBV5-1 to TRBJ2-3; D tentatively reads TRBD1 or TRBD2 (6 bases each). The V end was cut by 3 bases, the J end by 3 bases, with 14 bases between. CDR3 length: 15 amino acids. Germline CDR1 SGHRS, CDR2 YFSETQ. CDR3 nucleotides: TGCGCCAGCAGCTGGGGGGCAGGGTCGACAGATACGCAGTATTTT. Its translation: CASSWGAGSTDTQYF.

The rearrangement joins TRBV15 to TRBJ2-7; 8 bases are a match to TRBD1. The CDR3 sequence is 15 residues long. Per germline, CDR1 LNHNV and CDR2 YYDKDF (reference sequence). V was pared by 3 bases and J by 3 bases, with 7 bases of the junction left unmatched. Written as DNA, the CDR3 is TGTGCCACCAGCAGCAGCGACAGGGGTGACTACGAGCAGTACTTC. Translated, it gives CATSSSDRGDYEQYF.

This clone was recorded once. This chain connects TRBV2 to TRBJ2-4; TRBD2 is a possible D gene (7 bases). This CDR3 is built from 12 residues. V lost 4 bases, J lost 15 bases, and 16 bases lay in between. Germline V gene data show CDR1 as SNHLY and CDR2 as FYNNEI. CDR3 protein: CASSARQGRGYF. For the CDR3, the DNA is TGTGCCAGCAGTGCCCGGCAGGGGAGGGGGTACTTC. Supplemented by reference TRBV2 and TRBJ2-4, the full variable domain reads EPEVTQTPSHQVTQMGQEVILRCVPISNHLYFYWYRQILGQKVEFLVSFYNNEISEKSEIFDDQFSVERPDGSNFTLKIRSTKLEDSAMYFCASSARQGRGYFGAGTRLSVL.

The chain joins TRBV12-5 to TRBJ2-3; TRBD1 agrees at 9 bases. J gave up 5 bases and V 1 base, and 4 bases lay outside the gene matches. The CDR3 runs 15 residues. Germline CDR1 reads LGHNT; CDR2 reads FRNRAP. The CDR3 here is CASGLGDRAGDTQYF. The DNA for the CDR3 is TGTGCTAGTGGTTTGGGGGACAGGGCTGGAGATACGCAGTATTTT. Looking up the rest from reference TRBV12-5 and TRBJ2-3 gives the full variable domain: DARVTQTPRHKVTEMGQEVTMRCQPILGHNTVFWYRQTMMQGLELLAYFRNRAPLDDSGMPKDRFSAEMPDATLATLKIQPSEPRDSAVYFCASGLGDRAGDTQYFGPGTRLTVL.

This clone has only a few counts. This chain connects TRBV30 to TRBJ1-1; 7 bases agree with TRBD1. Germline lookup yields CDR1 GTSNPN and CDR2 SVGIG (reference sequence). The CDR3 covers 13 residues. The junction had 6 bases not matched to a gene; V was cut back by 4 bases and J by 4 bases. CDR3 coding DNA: TGTGCCTGGACTCAGGGGGGGATCACTGAAGCTTTCTTT. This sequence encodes CAWTQGGITEAFF.